The 19 T cell receptor beta chains below all came from one sample that was sequenced in a study of glioma-infiltrating T cells. The iRepertoire nested amplicon-rescue multiplex PCR amplified TCR alpha and beta CDR3s from RNA. TCRdb processed the multiplex PCR reads anew with MiXCR; each CDR3 protein has one entry. Of about 130,000 distinct CDR3 sequences in the sample, around 25% are singletons; the top ten hold under 35%. Specimen: glioma tissue, nonneoplastic brain tissue, or PBMCs (not recorded which). These receptors all come from a human donor with low-grade glioma or glioblastoma, undergoing nonglioma brain surgery, or in good health (not recorded which).

The table lists this clonotype with a few counts. The chain joins TRBV5-1 to TRBJ1-1; D unclear. From germline, CDR1 is SGHRS and CDR2 YFSETQ. The CDR3 sequence is 16 residues long. V was shortened by 4 bases and J by 0 bases, with 16 bases between the two germline ends. The CDR3 reads CASSPGGRRMNTEAFF. The CDR3 nucleotides read TGCGCCAGCAGCCCTGGAGGCAGACGGATGAACACTGAAGCTTTCTTT.

The V gene is TRBV29-1, the J gene TRBJ2-3, with 7 positions matching TRBD1. The germline V gene encodes CDR1 SQVTM and CDR2 ANQGSEA. The CDR3 length is 13 residues. Trimming at V came to 7 bases and at J to 2 bases, leaving 6 bases not matched to a gene. The CDR3 protein is CSAAGGTTDTQYF. The CDR3 DNA sequence: TGCAGCGCTGCAGGGGGAACCACAGATACGCAGTATTTT.

This clonotype has a handful of counts. The chain employs TRBV20-1 and TRBJ2-1; D is tentatively TRBD1 or TRBD2 (5 bases each). Trimming removed 2 bases at V and 5 bases at J, with 16 bases between. Germline V gene lookup returns CDR1 DFQATT and CDR2 SNEGSKA (reference sequence). CDR3 length: 15 residues. DNA for the CDR3: TGCAGTGCTAGACCCCCCTCGGGACCGAACAATGAGCAGTTCTTC. Amino acid sequence: CSARPPSGPNNEQFF.

The gene calls are TRBV7-3 and TRBJ2-3, with 9 bases identical to TRBD1. The CDR3 spans 15 residues. Germline CDR1 is SGHTA and CDR2 is FQGTGA. Germline trimming cut 5 bases from V and 3 bases from J; bases unmatched to any gene: 6. The CDR3 bases are TGTGCCAGCAGCCCATACAGGGGGCGTACAGATACGCAGTATTTT. This gives the protein CASSPYRGRTDTQYF.

This clonotype came up many times. The J gene is TRBJ2-1, the V gene TRBV28, with 8 bases identical to TRBD2. J lost 3 bases, V lost 8 bases, and 3 bases had no gene match. The germline V gene has CDR1 MDHEN and CDR2 SYDVKM. This CDR3 has 13 amino acids. The CDR3 reads CASQSGGYNEQFF. The CDR3 coding sequence is TGTGCCAGCCAAAGCGGGGGCTACAATGAGCAGTTCTTC.

As concerns this clonotype: A much bigger clone sits one base away, suggesting this may be a read error. The chain links TRBV20-1 to TRBJ2-1; D possibly uses TRBD1 or TRBD2 (5 bases each). In germline, CDR1 is DFQATT, CDR2 SNEGSKA (reference sequence). CDR3 length: 13 residues. Trimming took 6 bases from V and 13 from J, leaving 22 bases between them. CDR3: CSAWTSGQETQFF. The CDR3 coding sequence is TGCAGTGCATGGACAAGCGGACAAGAGACCCAGTTCTTC.

The V call is TRBV24-1, the J call TRBJ2-2; D might be TRBD1 (6 bases). Germline V gives CDR1 KGHDR, CDR2 SFDVKD. The CDR3 runs to 13 residues. This CDR3 is CATGRPYTGELFF. The CDR3 DNA sequence: TGTGCAACAGGGCGGCCCTACACCGGGGAGCTGTTTTTT.

At least ten counts were recorded for this clonotype. The chain recombines TRBV20-1 with TRBJ2-7; maybe TRBD1 (9 bases). This CDR3 contains 15 residues. V was clipped by 5 bases and J by 2 bases, with 19 bases between them. Germline V lookup: CDR1 DFQATT, CDR2 SNEGSKA (reference sequence). This CDR3 reads CSAHPGGTGTYEQYV. In DNA, the CDR3 is TGCAGTGCTCACCCGGGAGGGACAGGGACCTACGAGCAGTACGTC.

This clonotype came up a few times. The rearrangement uses TRBV24-1 and TRBJ2-4; D gene uncertain. V was pared by 7 bases and J by 8 bases, with 20 bases between. The V gene's germline CDR1 is KGHDR and CDR2 SFDVKD. The CDR3 sequence is 15 residues long. In DNA form, the CDR3 reads TGTGCCACCAGGAGGCGAGTACGGGTTTGGGACATTCAGTACTTC. This translates into CATRRRVRVWDIQYF.

The chain is built from TRBV15 and TRBJ2-3; D is unclear. With 3 bases removed from V and 3 bases from J, the gap between germline ends came to 7 bases. CDR3 length: 13 amino acids. Germline assignment: CDR1 LNHNV and CDR2 YYDKDF (reference sequence). As DNA, the CDR3 is TGTGCCACCAGCAGGGGTTTGACAGATACGCAGTATTTT. Translation: CATSRGLTDTQYF.

As concerns this clonotype: This may arise from a read error, as a much more abundant clone is one base away. The CDR3 loop reads CASSQPRAAGVNEKFF. The CDR3 DNA is TGTGCCAGCTCTCAACCGAGGGCAGCGGGAGTTAATGAGAAGTTCTTC. V gene TRBV18 combines with J gene TRBJ2-1; TRBD2 matches at 8 bases. Germline V gives CDR1 KGHSH, CDR2 LQKENI. The CDR3 spans 16 residues.

This clonotype occurred many times. The chain recombines TRBV2 with TRBJ2-3; a possible D gene is TRBD1 (5 bases). Per germline, CDR1 SNHLY and CDR2 FYNNEI. The CDR3 covers 14 residues. The ends were cut back, 6 bases at V and 5 bases at J, with 15 bases in the middle. In DNA form, the CDR3 reads TGTGCCAGCAGGTTGGACATTCGGAAAGATACGCAGTATTTT. This sequence encodes CASRLDIRKDTQYF.

In its sample, this clonotype was seen many times. The genes are TRBV20-1 and TRBJ1-5, with 11 bases lining up with TRBD1. The CDR3 has 13 amino acids. V lost 1 base to trimming and J lost 7 bases; unmatched junction nucleotides: 0. The germline gives CDR1 DFQATT, CDR2 SNEGSKA (reference sequence). The CDR3 is CSARGDRGQPQHF. DNA for the CDR3: TGCAGTGCTAGAGGGGACAGGGGGCAGCCCCAGCATTTT.

V is TRBV5-1 and J is TRBJ1-1, with a tentative D call TRBD1 (6 bases). CDR1 and CDR2 (germline): SGHRS, YFSETQ. The CDR3 is 13 amino acids. V lost 9 bases and J 4 bases, leaving 16 bases between the germline ends. CDR3 nucleotides: TGCGCCACTAAGACAGGCCCTGGCACTGAAGCTTTCTTT. This sequence encodes CATKTGPGTEAFF. Full variable domain (remainder filled in from reference TRBV5-1 and TRBJ1-1): KAGVTQTPRYLIKTRGQQVTLSCSPISGHRSVSWYQQTPGQGLQFLFEYFSETQRNKGNFPGRFSGRQFSNSRSEMNVSTLELGDSALYLCATKTGPGTEAFFGQGTRLTVV.

The chain carries TRBV7-2 and TRBJ2-5, with 9 bases that match TRBD2. V was pared by 1 base and J by 1 base, with 4 bases of the junction left unmatched. In germline, CDR1 is SGHTA, CDR2 FQGNSA. The CDR3 length is 16 residues. The CDR3 region is CASSLGISGGQETQYF. The DNA of the CDR3 is TGTGCCAGCAGCTTAGGGATTAGCGGGGGCCAAGAGACCCAGTACTTC.

This clonotype has a count of ten or more. The chain couples TRBV20-1 to TRBJ1-3; the D is unclear. Trimming pared 0 bases from V and 0 bases from J, leaving 12 bases between. The CDR3 runs 16 residues. The germline gives CDR1 DFQATT, CDR2 SNEGSKA (reference sequence). In nucleotides, the CDR3 is TGCAGTGCTAGAGACCCGACGGATTACTCTGGAAACACCATATATTTT. Protein product: CSARDPTDYSGNTIYF.

This clonotype turned up a few times. This chain joins TRBV2 and TRBJ2-3; the D is unclear. V gave up 1 base and J gave up 6 bases, with 8 bases separating them. The CDR3 has 13 residues. Germline assignment: CDR1 SNHLY and CDR2 FYNNEI. CDR3 amino acids: CASSEVGWDTQYF. CDR3 in DNA: TGTGCCAGCAGTGAAGTCGGGTGGGATACGCAGTATTTT.

This clonotype showed up many times. The genes are TRBV20-1 and TRBJ1-1; 8 bases fit TRBD1. Germline V gene data show CDR1 as DFQATT and CDR2 as SNEGSKA (reference sequence). CDR3 length: 13 amino acids. Unmatched junction bases numbered 4, after V lost 2 bases and J lost 5 bases. CDR3: CSARQGAGTEAFF. The DNA for the CDR3 is TGCAGTGCTAGACAGGGGGCTGGGACTGAAGCTTTCTTT.

This chain uses TRBV3-1 with TRBJ2-1; a weak D match, TRBD2 (6 bases). Trimming removed 1 base at V and 10 bases at J, with 11 bases between. Germline V CDR1 and CDR2: LGHDT, YNNKEL (reference sequence). The CDR3 covers 13 residues. CDR3 loop: CASSQGGVDEQFF. The CDR3 nucleotides read TGTGCCAGCAGCCAAGGGGGGGTAGACGAGCAGTTCTTC.